One and the same sample provided the 26 T cell receptor beta chains below, sequenced in a study of shared clonotypes between healthy human individuals. CD8 cells regarded as naive lacked CD45RO, were positively chosen for CCR7, and omitted terminally differentiated effector memory CD45RA+ cells. The data were produced by immunoSEQ multiplex PCR, yet TCRdb's version contains in-frame clones alone and is incomplete. The table records about 2 million clones, just under 95% of them present only once. Sequenced sample: naive CD8+ T cells sorted from blood. Receptors were obtained from a man between 18 and 35 years old in good health.

This chain joins TRBV6-1 and TRBJ2-1; 12 positions match TRBD2. The germline V gene has CDR1 MNHNS and CDR2 SASEGT. The CDR3 consists of 16 residues. Trimming took 4 bases from V and 5 from J; bases not matched to a gene: 6. Here the CDR3 DNA reads TGTGCCAGCAGTGCCTGGCTAGCGGGGGGGGACAATGAGCAGTTCTTC. This gives the protein CASSAWLAGGDNEQFF.

V and J are TRBV27 and TRBJ2-7; D could derive from TRBD1 or TRBD2 (5 bases each). The V end was cut by 6 bases, the J end by 3 bases, with 21 bases between. Germline CDR1 is MNHEY and CDR2 is SMNVEV (reference sequence). There are 16 residues in the CDR3. The CDR3 loop reads CASSPSHGARGYEQYF. Written as DNA, the CDR3 is TGTGCCAGCAGCCCCAGCCACGGGGCTAGAGGCTACGAGCAGTACTTC.

The chain employs TRBV30 and TRBJ2-2; the D gene is possibly TRBD2 (7 bases). CDR3 length equals 15 residues. Germline CDR1 reads GTSNPN; CDR2 reads SVGIG (reference sequence). Between the trimmed V and J ends, which lost 8 bases and 5 bases, there was a span of 21 bases. CDR3 nucleotides: TGTGCCCCTCATGAGCCCGGGGGGCCGACCGGGGAGCTGTTTTTT. The encoded protein is CAPHEPGGPTGELFF.

The chain is built from TRBV9 and TRBJ1-2; D uncertain. V was shortened by 0 bases and J by 1 base, with 10 bases between the two germline ends. CDR1 is SGDLS and CDR2 is YYNGEE in the germline V gene. This CDR3 spans 15 amino acids. CDR3 loop: CASSVGGSDNYGYTF. Here the CDR3 DNA reads TGTGCCAGCAGCGTAGGGGGTTCGGATAACTATGGCTACACCTTC.

This chain joins TRBV19 and TRBJ2-2; maybe TRBD2 (5 bases). This CDR3 region has 13 residues. With 7 bases removed from V and 7 bases from J, the gap between germline ends came to 13 bases. CDR1 and CDR2 from the germline V gene are LNHDA and SQIVND (reference sequence). Written as DNA, the CDR3 is TGTGCCAGTATGGGGAGAAATTTCGGGGAGCTGTTTTTT. This translates into CASMGRNFGELFF.

The rearrangement joins TRBV11-2 to TRBJ2-1; 8 bases agree with TRBD2. CDR1 is SGHAT and CDR2 is FQNNGV in the germline V gene. The CDR3 consists of 18 residues. With 0 bases clipped from V and 2 bases from J, the junction kept 9 bases outside the gene matches. CDR3 nucleotide sequence: TGTGCCAGCAGCTTAGACGGGGTAGCGGGACCTACCTACAATGAGCAGTTCTTC. Translation: CASSLDGVAGPTYNEQFF.

CDR3 coding DNA: TGTGCCAGCAGCCAAACTATAGCTGGCACAGATACGCAGTATTTT. It specifies CASSQTIAGTDTQYF. This chain connects TRBV7-9 to TRBJ2-3; D gene ambiguous. Per the germline V gene, CDR1 is SEHNR and CDR2 is FQNEAQ (reference sequence). Trimming cost V 5 bases and J 1 base, with 13 bases left between them. The CDR3 has 15 residues.

The J gene is TRBJ1-5, the V gene TRBV27, with D tentatively TRBD1 (5 bases). Germline lookup yields CDR1 MNHEY and CDR2 SMNVEV (reference sequence). The V end was cut by 3 bases, the J end by 5 bases, with 8 bases between. The CDR3 covers 13 residues. CDR3 sequence: CASSLGTYQPQHF. CDR3 coding DNA: TGTGCCAGCAGTTTGGGGACTTATCAGCCCCAGCATTTT.

The chain employs TRBV27 and TRBJ1-2; 10 nucleotides align to TRBD1. This CDR3 has 16 residues. The germline V gene encodes CDR1 MNHEY and CDR2 SMNVEV (reference sequence). V lost 0 bases to trimming and J lost 4 bases; unmatched junction nucleotides: 5. The CDR3 nucleotides read TGTGCCAGCAGTTTATCTCCGACAGGGGGCGTCTATGGCTACACCTTC. Its protein product is CASSLSPTGGVYGYTF.

As concerns this clone: This specimen includes other DNA sequences encoding the same CDR3. The chain employs TRBV7-9 and TRBJ2-7; maybe TRBD2 (5 bases). The germline V and J ends were trimmed by 5 bases and 3 bases, with 8 bases remaining between them. CDR1 and CDR2 (germline): SEHNR, FQNEAQ (reference sequence). The CDR3 spans 12 residues. The DNA for the CDR3 is TGTGCCAGCAGCCTGGGGAGCTACGAGCAGTACTTC. This gives the protein CASSLGSYEQYF. Variable domain in full (rest from reference TRBV7-9 and TRBJ2-7): DTGVSQNPRHKITKRGQNVTFRCDPISEHNRLYWYRQTLGQGPEFLTYFQNEAQLEKSRLLSDRFSAERPKGSFSTLEIQRTEQGDSAMYLCASSLGSYEQYFGPGTRLTVT.

J is TRBJ2-7 and V is TRBV4-1, with D maybe TRBD2 (6 bases). The germline V gene encodes CDR1 MGHRA and CDR2 YSYEKL. V lost 3 bases and J lost 3, with 15 bases in between. CDR3 size: 15 residues. In DNA form, the CDR3 reads TGCGCCAGCAGCCAGGAGGGACGGAATCTCTACGAGCAGTACTTC. Translated: CASSQEGRNLYEQYF.

The chain is built from TRBV9 and TRBJ1-4; the D is unclear. In germline, CDR1 is SGDLS, CDR2 YYNGEE. The CDR3 length is 14 residues. The V gene lost 0 bases and the J gene lost 8 bases, with 11 bases spanning the gap. The CDR3 DNA reads as TGTGCCAGCAGCGTAGGGGCGGGAATAGAAAAACTGTTTTTT. Its protein product is CASSVGAGIEKLFF.

V and J are TRBV14 and TRBJ2-3; D is undetermined. Germline CDR1 reads SGHDN; CDR2 reads FVKESK. There are 13 residues in the CDR3. The V end lost 4 bases, the J end lost 4 bases, and 9 bases lay between the germline ends. The CDR3 loop reads CASSPWAPDTQYF. The CDR3 DNA sequence: TGTGCCAGCAGCCCCTGGGCCCCAGATACGCAGTATTTT.

V gene TRBV7-9 combines with J gene TRBJ1-2; D is perhaps TRBD1 (5 bases). The V gene lost 8 bases and the J gene lost 6 bases, with 19 bases spanning the gap. The germline V gene encodes CDR1 SEHNR and CDR2 FQNEAQ (reference sequence). The CDR3 is made up of 14 amino acids. The CDR3 reads CASGGGRPRDGYTF. CDR3 DNA: TGTGCCAGCGGGGGTGGGAGACCAAGGGATGGCTACACCTTC.

V usage is TRBV6-5 and J usage is TRBJ2-5; D is undetermined. Trimming left V 9 bases short and J 5 bases short, with 16 bases between. This CDR3 comprises 13 residues. Per the germline V gene, CDR1 is MNHEY and CDR2 is SVGAGI. CDR3 in DNA: TGTGCCAGATCCCCCGGTCCGTTGGAGACCCAGTACTTC. Its protein product is CARSPGPLETQYF.

The rearrangement links TRBV28 to TRBJ2-1; TRBD1 aligns across 7 bases. Losses at the gene ends were 5 bases for V and 0 bases for J; bases not matched to a gene: 13. The CDR3 sequence is 18 residues long. The germline gives CDR1 MDHEN, CDR2 SYDVKM. This CDR3 is CASSQLNSQGFSYNEQFF. CDR3 sequence (DNA): TGTGCCAGCAGTCAACTCAATTCACAGGGGTTCTCCTACAATGAGCAGTTCTTC.

The chain joins TRBV30 to TRBJ2-3; D possibly corresponds to TRBD2 (5 bases). The V end lost 7 bases, the J end lost 4 bases, and 18 bases lay between the germline ends. The CDR3 has 14 residues. Germline lookup yields CDR1 GTSNPN and CDR2 SVGIG (reference sequence). The CDR3 loop reads CASDHPRRADTQYF. The CDR3 DNA is TGTGCCTCGGATCACCCCCGGCGGGCAGATACGCAGTATTTT.

The chain combines TRBV7-8 with TRBJ1-1; 7 bases are a match to TRBD1. Trimming took 1 base from V and 1 from J; bases not matched to a gene: 6. CDR1 and CDR2 from the germline V gene are SGHVS and FQNEAQ. This CDR3 has 16 amino acids. The CDR3 DNA is TGTGCCAGCAGCTTAGGACAGGGTGATTGGAACACTGAAGCTTTCTTT. Amino acids: CASSLGQGDWNTEAFF.

The CDR3 nucleotides read TGTGCCAGCAGACACCAGCCTAGCGGGAGGGACTACTCCTACGAGCAGTACTTC. Translated: CASRHQPSGRDYSYEQYF. The chain couples TRBV6-4 to TRBJ2-7, with 12 bases fitting TRBD2. The germline V gene encodes CDR1 MRHNA and CDR2 SNTAGT. V gave up 6 bases and J gave up 0 bases; unmatched junction bases: 12. The CDR3 covers 18 residues.

J is TRBJ2-7 and V is TRBV2; the D call may be TRBD1 or TRBD2 (6 bases each). This CDR3 spans 15 amino acids. The V end lost 10 bases, the J end lost 3 bases, and 22 bases lay between the germline ends. CDR1 SNHLY and CDR2 FYNNEI come from the germline V gene. This CDR3 is CATLLGGQGGYEQYF. In DNA, the CDR3 is TGTGCCACCCTATTAGGGGGGCAGGGCGGCTACGAGCAGTACTTC.

J is TRBJ2-5 and V is TRBV19, with D tentatively TRBD1 (6 bases). The CDR3 is 16 residues long. Germline values: CDR1 LNHDA, CDR2 SQIVND (reference sequence). V was cut by 5 bases and J by 5 bases, with 21 bases left in between. CDR3 sequence reads: CASSLSPQQGLETQYF. The CDR3 region has the DNA TGTGCCAGTAGTTTATCCCCTCAACAGGGTTTGGAGACCCAGTACTTC.

The chain is built from TRBV6-5 and TRBJ2-7; D unresolved. CDR1 and CDR2 (germline): MNHEY, SVGAGI. This CDR3 region has 14 residues. Trimming cost V 0 bases and J 3 bases, with 9 bases left between them. CDR3 nucleotides: TGTGCCAGCAGTTACTCGTCCGAGAACTACGAGCAGTACTTC. It encodes CASSYSSENYEQYF.

This chain uses TRBV7-9 with TRBJ2-4; the D is unclear. Trimming pared 6 bases from V and 7 bases from J, leaving 10 bases between. The CDR3 contains 12 residues. From germline, CDR1 is SEHNR and CDR2 FQNEAQ (reference sequence). The CDR3 DNA follows: TGTGCCAGCAGTTTGGATGAGAACATTCAGTACTTC. It is translated as CASSLDENIQYF.

V and J are TRBV27 and TRBJ2-5; 9 bases map to TRBD2. Germline trimming cut 5 bases from V and 5 bases from J; bases unmatched to any gene: 15. CDR3 length equals 17 residues. The V gene's germline CDR1 is MNHEY and CDR2 SMNVEV (reference sequence). In DNA, the CDR3 is TGTGCCAGCAGTCCTGAGGCGGGAGGGCCTTTCTCGGAGACCCAGTACTTC. Amino acid sequence: CASSPEAGGPFSETQYF.

The chain is built from TRBV19 and TRBJ2-2; 11 bases agree with TRBD2. J gave up 4 bases and V 6 bases, and 4 bases lay outside the gene matches. Germline values: CDR1 LNHDA, CDR2 SQIVND (reference sequence). The CDR3 extends over 15 amino acids. The CDR3 here is CASSKLAGATGELFF. The DNA for the CDR3 is TGTGCCAGTAGCAAACTAGCGGGGGCCACCGGGGAGCTGTTTTTT.

The gene calls are TRBV18 and TRBJ1-1; TRBD1 matches 9 bases. V lost 3 bases to trimming and J lost 5 bases; unmatched junction nucleotides: 7. The CDR3 contains 15 residues. In germline, CDR1 is KGHSH, CDR2 LQKENI. The CDR3 DNA is TGTGCCAGCTCACCGATGGGACAGGGAGGAACTGAAGCTTTCTTT. This codes for CASSPMGQGGTEAFF.